One sample yielded the 27 T cell receptor beta chains listed below, sequenced in a study of blood T cell repertoires in COVID-19. Here immunoSEQ multiplex PCR was the method, and the copy in TCRdb shows in-frame clones only, minus some. This repertoire shows 75,000 to 100,000 clones, more than 75% found once; its top ten account for 21%. Sample: peripheral blood. The receptor source for this set is a human donor in a cohort sampled during active COVID-19.

The CDR3 protein is CASSRTGHNEQFF. The CDR3 DNA reads as TGTGCCAGCAGCCGGACAGGCCACAATGAGCAGTTCTTC. The chain employs TRBV2 and TRBJ2-1, with 7 bases that match TRBD1. V lost 6 bases, J lost 5 bases, and 4 bases stayed unmatched. CDR1 is SNHLY, CDR2 FYNNEI, per germline. This CDR3 spans 13 amino acids.

The rearrangement uses TRBV5-6 and TRBJ2-5; no firm D call. Per germline, CDR1 SGHDT and CDR2 YYEEEE. Trimming took 3 bases from V and 1 from J, leaving 10 bases between them. CDR3 length: 14 amino acids. CDR3 nucleotide sequence: TGTGCCAGCAGCTACCCTGGCAGCCAAGAGACCCAGTACTTC. This encodes CASSYPGSQETQYF.

Here the CDR3 DNA reads TGTGCCACCAGTGATCCCAGGGGTGATACGCAGTATTTT. Its protein product is CATSDPRGDTQYF. V and J are TRBV24-1 and TRBJ2-3, with a possible D match to TRBD1 (6 bases). Trimming cost V 3 bases and J 6 bases, with 9 bases left between them. Germline CDR1 and CDR2: KGHDR and SFDVKD. The CDR3 consists of 13 residues.

The chain couples TRBV5-4 to TRBJ1-6; D is unresolved. From germline, CDR1 is SGHNT and CDR2 YYREEE (reference sequence). Trimming removed 4 bases at V and 5 bases at J, with 7 bases between. The CDR3 runs to 13 residues. CDR3 protein: CASSRGDNSPLHF. The DNA for the CDR3 is TGTGCCAGCAGCCGCGGGGATAATTCACCCCTCCACTTT.

This chain links TRBV5-4 with TRBJ1-2; D might be TRBD1 (6 bases). There are 15 residues in the CDR3. CDR1 and CDR2 (germline): SGHNT, YYREEE (reference sequence). The ends were cut back, 3 bases at V and 2 bases at J, with 14 bases in the middle. CDR3 amino acids: CASSWKQGPNYGYTF. CDR3 nucleotides: TGTGCCAGCAGCTGGAAACAGGGCCCCAACTATGGCTACACCTTC.

This chain uses TRBV29-1 with TRBJ1-4; D is unresolved. The CDR3 length is 13 residues. V was pared by 4 bases and J by 8 bases, with 14 bases between. Germline CDR1 reads SQVTM; CDR2 reads ANQGSEA. The CDR3 reads CSVASRMGEKLFF. The CDR3 coding sequence is TGCAGCGTTGCCTCCCGTATGGGCGAAAAACTGTTTTTT.

V usage is TRBV28 and J usage is TRBJ1-2; D ambiguous. Germline V gene lookup returns CDR1 MDHEN and CDR2 SYDVKM. V lost 7 bases to trimming and J lost 8 bases, with 11 bases between them. The CDR3 has 11 amino acids. The CDR3, as DNA: TGTGCCAGCACCCTCGGGAGAGGCTACACCTTC. It is translated as CASTLGRGYTF.

The V call is TRBV2, the J call TRBJ2-7; 9 bases are a match to TRBD2. CDR1 and CDR2 from the germline V gene are SNHLY and FYNNEI. With 8 bases clipped from V and 3 bases from J, the junction kept 8 bases outside the gene matches. The CDR3 spans 14 residues. CDR3 bases: TGTGCCAGCGGCGGGGGGGATCTCAACTACGAGCAGTACTTC. It is translated as CASGGGDLNYEQYF. Complete variable domain (other parts from reference TRBV2 and TRBJ2-7): EPEVTQTPSHQVTQMGQEVILRCVPISNHLYFYWYRQILGQKVEFLVSFYNNEISEKSEIFDDQFSVERPDGSNFTLKIRSTKLEDSAMYFCASGGGDLNYEQYFGPGTRLTVT.

The rearrangement joins TRBV28 to TRBJ2-5; TRBD2 aligns across 8 bases. V lost 3 bases, J lost 0 bases, and 3 bases stayed unmatched. Germline V lookup: CDR1 MDHEN, CDR2 SYDVKM. This CDR3 has 15 residues. The CDR3 region is CASSLPGGNQETQYF. CDR3 in DNA: TGTGCCAGCAGTTTGCCGGGGGGGAACCAAGAGACCCAGTACTTC.

This clone was detected once. The rearrangement links TRBV10-3 to TRBJ1-1; D is undetermined. The V end was cut by 6 bases, the J end by 0 bases, with 14 bases between. Per germline, CDR1 ENHRY and CDR2 SYGVKD. The CDR3 extends over 15 amino acids. The CDR3 nucleotides read TGTGCCATCAGGGAAAGGACTCACCTGAACACTGAAGCTTTCTTT. This codes for CAIRERTHLNTEAFF.

The chain recombines TRBV16 with TRBJ1-3; 8 bases line up with TRBD1. The germline V gene has CDR1 KGHSY and CDR2 FQNENV. Trimming removed 0 bases from V and 3 bases from J; junction bases left unmatched: 4. The CDR3 spans 16 residues. CDR3 bases: TGTGCCAGCAGCCAATCCCCCGGGACAGGTGGAAACACCATATATTTT. Protein: CASSQSPGTGGNTIYF.

The V gene is TRBV9, the J gene TRBJ2-5; 8 bases are shared with TRBD1. The CDR3 spans 15 residues. V lost 7 bases to trimming and J lost 0 bases; unmatched junction nucleotides: 8. The germline gives CDR1 SGDLS, CDR2 YYNGEE. The CDR3 spells CASSQGGYYQETQYF. The DNA of the CDR3 is TGTGCCAGCTCACAGGGGGGATACTACCAAGAGACCCAGTACTTC.

This chain joins TRBV7-8 and TRBJ2-4; TRBD1 aligns across 7 bases. Germline V gives CDR1 SGHVS, CDR2 FQNEAQ. This CDR3 is built from 14 residues. V was pared by 3 bases and J by 4 bases, with 3 bases of the junction left unmatched. The CDR3 here is CASSLGQLKNIQYF. Written as DNA, the CDR3 is TGTGCCAGCAGCTTGGGACAGCTTAAAAACATTCAGTACTTC. Full variable domain (missing parts from reference TRBV7-8 and TRBJ2-4): GAGVSQSPRYKVAKRGQDVALRCDPISGHVSLFWYQQALGQGPEFLTYFQNEAQLDKSGLPSDRFFAERPEGSVSTLKIQRTQQEDSAVYLCASSLGQLKNIQYFGAGTRLSVL.

The gene calls are TRBV29-1 and TRBJ2-7; D remains ambiguous. This CDR3 spans 14 amino acids. Germline CDR1 reads SQVTM; CDR2 reads ANQGSEA. Trimming pared 5 bases from V and 0 bases from J, leaving 14 bases between. CDR3: CSVQVGTLSYEQYF. The CDR3 DNA follows: TGCAGCGTTCAAGTGGGCACACTCTCCTACGAGCAGTACTTC.

This clone was detected once. The gene calls are TRBV5-1 and TRBJ1-5; the match to TRBD1 covers 9 bases. The V segment lost 1 base and the J segment 6 bases; nucleotides outside the gene matches: 5. CDR3 size: 15 residues. Germline V gene data show CDR1 as SGHRS and CDR2 as YFSETQ. DNA of the CDR3: TGCGCCAGCAGCTTGAACGGACAGGGGACTCAGCCCCAGCATTTT. It codes for CASSLNGQGTQPQHF.

V and J are TRBV6-5 and TRBJ2-1, with 15 bases identical to TRBD2. The CDR3 has 15 amino acids. The junction had 1 base not matched to a gene; V was cut back by 4 bases and J by 6 bases. Germline V lookup: CDR1 MNHEY, CDR2 SVGAGI. DNA of the CDR3: TGTGCCAGCAGTTGGACTAGCGGGGGGGTCAATGAGCAGTTCTTC. This sequence encodes CASSWTSGGVNEQFF.

A few counts support this clone. The chain has TRBV4-1 and TRBJ2-1; TRBD1 matches 9 bases. There are 18 residues in the CDR3. V shed 0 bases and J 7 bases; nucleotides not matched to a gene: 13. Germline CDR1 MGHRA, CDR2 YSYEKL. This CDR3 reads CASSQDGPGQGFGNEQFF. CDR3 coding DNA: TGCGCCAGCAGCCAAGACGGGCCGGGACAGGGATTTGGAAATGAGCAGTTCTTC.

This rearrangement joins TRBV7-9 to TRBJ1-4, with 9 bases fitting TRBD1. V shed 5 bases and J 6 bases; nucleotides not matched to a gene: 10. Germline V lookup: CDR1 SEHNR, CDR2 FQNEAQ (reference sequence). This CDR3 region has 16 residues. CDR3 bases: TGTGCCAGCAGCCCCGGGACAGGGTTTCGGGATGAAAAACTGTTTTTT. Protein: CASSPGTGFRDEKLFF.

The chain is built from TRBV7-3 and TRBJ2-1, with 8 bases identical to TRBD1. The CDR3 loop spans 16 amino acids. Germline V gene data show CDR1 as SGHTA and CDR2 as FQGTGA. V shed 1 base, J shed 10 bases, and the junction held 12 bases outside the gene matches. The CDR3 is CASSLRAGGDQGEQFF. The DNA for the CDR3 is TGTGCCAGCAGCTTAAGGGCAGGGGGCGACCAAGGAGAGCAGTTCTTC.

This clone was counted once. CDR3 protein: CASSGGGRGTYGYTF. The CDR3 DNA sequence: TGTGCCAGTAGTGGTGGAGGGAGGGGAACCTATGGCTACACCTTC. The chain uses TRBV19 and TRBJ1-2; a weak D match, TRBD1 (5 bases). V lost 5 bases and J 4 bases, leaving 17 bases between the germline ends. This CDR3 comprises 15 residues. CDR1 and CDR2 from the germline V gene are LNHDA and SQIVND (reference sequence).

The V and J genes are TRBV11-2 and TRBJ2-3, with D perhaps TRBD1 (5 bases). The CDR3 contains 13 residues. V was cut by 5 bases and J by 4 bases, with 10 bases left in between. Germline CDR1 SGHAT, CDR2 FQNNGV. In DNA form, the CDR3 reads TGTGCCAGCAGCCCATGGACACCAGATACGCAGTATTTT. Protein product: CASSPWTPDTQYF.

The chain uses TRBV19 and TRBJ1-2; 8 bases align to TRBD1. The germline gives CDR1 LNHDA, CDR2 SQIVND (reference sequence). The CDR3 spans 12 residues. V shed 4 bases, J shed 7 bases, and the junction held 2 bases outside the gene matches. The CDR3 loop reads CASSRGQVGYTF. The CDR3 coding sequence is TGTGCCAGTAGTAGGGGACAGGTTGGCTACACCTTC.

The chain couples TRBV9 to TRBJ2-1, with 7 nucleotides matching TRBD2. Germline CDR1 and CDR2: SGDLS and YYNGEE. This CDR3 region has 17 residues. V lost 2 bases, J lost 4 bases, and 12 bases stayed unmatched. The CDR3 region is CASSVHMGRGRYNEQFF. CDR3 nucleotides: TGTGCCAGCAGCGTCCACATGGGGCGGGGGAGATACAATGAGCAGTTCTTC. Supplemented by reference TRBV9 and TRBJ2-1, the full variable domain reads DSGVTQTPKHLITATGQRVTLRCSPRSGDLSVYWYQQSLDQGLQFLIQYYNGEERAKGNILERFSAQQFPDLHSELNLSSLELGDSALYFCASSVHMGRGRYNEQFFGPGTRLTVL.

The chain joins TRBV10-3 to TRBJ2-1; TRBD2 might be the D (5 bases). Looked up from germline, CDR1 is ENHRY and CDR2 is SYGVKD. The V end lost 2 bases, the J end lost 1 base, and 12 bases lay between the germline ends. This CDR3 contains 16 residues. CDR3 coding DNA: TGTGCCATCAGTGAGCTGGCCCCGGGGTCCTACAATGAGCAGTTCTTC. The encoded protein is CAISELAPGSYNEQFF.

The count of this clone is one. The chain recombines TRBV7-6 with TRBJ1-1, with a weak D call TRBD1 (6 bases). Trimming shortened V by 5 bases and J by 4 bases, and 17 bases separated the two germline ends. CDR3 length: 15 amino acids. Germline V gene data show CDR1 as SGHVS and CDR2 as FNYEAQ. The CDR3 DNA is TGTGCCAGCAGCCCAGAGGGGGGGCTTGGCACTGAAGCTTTCTTT. Translated, it gives CASSPEGGLGTEAFF.

The V gene is TRBV27, the J gene TRBJ1-2; TRBD1 aligns across 8 bases. The CDR3 is 15 amino acids. J was trimmed by 4 bases and V by 5 bases; bases with no gene match: 9. The V gene's germline CDR1 is MNHEY and CDR2 SMNVEV (reference sequence). Here the CDR3 reads CASSPGTGASYGYTF. In DNA form, the CDR3 reads TGTGCCAGCAGTCCCGGGACAGGAGCGAGCTATGGCTACACCTTC.

This chain uses TRBV5-1 with TRBJ2-3; 9 nucleotides align to TRBD2. Germline V gives CDR1 SGHRS, CDR2 YFSETQ. This CDR3 contains 17 residues. The trim removed 3 bases at V and 0 bases at J, leaving 8 bases unmatched. In DNA, the CDR3 is TGCGCCAGCAGCTGGGGTAGCGGGGGCCCTAGCACAGATACGCAGTATTTT. It yields the protein CASSWGSGGPSTDTQYF.